These 25 T cell receptor beta chains share one sample of origin, sequenced in a study of T cell responses to AZD1222 COVID-19 vaccine. Sequencing was performed with immunoSEQ multiplex PCR; in TCRdb, only in-frame clones are kept and a portion is missing. The sample carries roughly 93,000 clones, roughly 90% recorded once. The sequences come from peripheral blood, collected 28 days after the second AZD1222 dose. The receptors derive from an adult who received the AZD1222 COVID-19 vaccine.

The chain has TRBV5-1 and TRBJ1-6; TRBD1 agrees at 7 bases. This CDR3 comprises 15 residues. Germline V gene lookup returns CDR1 SGHRS and CDR2 YFSETQ. Unmatched junction bases numbered 7, after V lost 1 base and J lost 9 bases. In nucleotides, the CDR3 is TGCGCCAGCAGCTTGTACGACAGGGAAGGTTCACCCCTCCACTTT. It specifies CASSLYDREGSPLHF.

The chain carries TRBV19 and TRBJ1-5, with D tentatively TRBD1 (5 bases). V lost 4 bases, J lost 4 bases, and 11 bases lay in between. The CDR3 extends over 14 amino acids. Germline V gene lookup returns CDR1 LNHDA and CDR2 SQIVND (reference sequence). The CDR3 bases are TGTGCCAGTAGTAAAAGGGGAGAGAATCAGCCCCAGCATTTT. Amino acids: CASSKRGENQPQHF. The complete variable domain, with remaining parts taken from reference TRBV19 and TRBJ1-5, reads DGGITQSPKYLFRKEGQNVTLSCEQNLNHDAMYWYRQDPGQGLRLIYYSQIVNDFQKGDIAEGYSVSREKKESFPLTVTSAQKNPTAFYLCASSKRGENQPQHFGDGTRLSIL.

J is TRBJ2-7 and V is TRBV28, with D possibly being TRBD1 (6 bases). Looked up from germline, CDR1 is MDHEN and CDR2 is SYDVKM. The CDR3 consists of 11 residues. The germline V and J ends were trimmed by 8 bases and 10 bases, with 15 bases remaining between them. DNA of the CDR3: TGTGCCAGCGGTGGACAGACCATACAGTACTTC. Protein sequence: CASGGQTIQYF.

The CDR3 spells CASSMGQGDYEQYF. The DNA for the CDR3 is TGTGCCAGTAGTATGGGACAGGGTGACTACGAGCAGTACTTC. The V gene is TRBV19, the J gene TRBJ2-7, with 9 nucleotides matching TRBD1. Trimming removed 3 bases from V and 3 bases from J; junction bases left unmatched: 3. CDR3 length: 14 amino acids. The germline V gene has CDR1 LNHDA and CDR2 SQIVND (reference sequence).

The chain uses TRBV23-1 and TRBJ1-1; D unclear. TRBV23-1 is reported as an ORF; its role is uncertain. V lost 4 bases and J lost 1, with 10 bases in between. The CDR3 totals 14 residues. The CDR3 coding sequence is TGCGCCAGCAGTCGGGCGGACGGGAACACTGAAGCTTTCTTT. Translating gives CASSRADGNTEAFF.

This sequence joins TRBV7-2 and TRBJ2-7, with D perhaps TRBD1 or TRBD2 (5 bases each). CDR1 and CDR2 (germline): SGHTA, FQGNSA. The CDR3 runs to 15 residues. V lost 5 bases and J lost 2, with 16 bases in between. This CDR3 reads CASSRRVGGTYEQYF. DNA for the CDR3: TGTGCCAGCAGCCGGCGTGTTGGGGGAACCTACGAGCAGTACTTC.

The rearrangement links TRBV18 to TRBJ1-1; D remains ambiguous. This CDR3 region has 13 residues. V gave up 4 bases and J gave up 4 bases, with 10 bases separating them. Germline-derived CDR1 and CDR2 are KGHSH and LQKENI. The CDR3: CASSLGLFTEAFF. For the CDR3, the DNA is TGTGCCAGCTCACTGGGGTTGTTCACTGAAGCTTTCTTT.

The chain is built from TRBV20-1 and TRBJ2-7; 11 nucleotides line up with TRBD2. The CDR3 is 13 residues long. J gave up 12 bases and V 3 bases, and 10 bases lay outside the gene matches. Germline-derived CDR1 and CDR2 are DFQATT and SNEGSKA (reference sequence). The CDR3 DNA is TGCAGTGCTAGTTTGGCTAGCGGGGGGCCGATGTACGTC. Protein product: CSASLASGGPMYV.

V is TRBV11-3 and J is TRBJ2-2, with 8 bases lining up with TRBD1. This CDR3 region has 15 residues. Germline values: CDR1 SGHNT, CDR2 YENEEA. V lost 1 base and J lost 6; bases outside the gene matches: 4. The CDR3 sequence: CASSLAGQASGELFF. CDR3 bases: TGTGCCAGCAGCTTAGCGGGACAGGCATCCGGGGAGCTGTTTTTT.

The count of this clone is one. The chain uses TRBV12-3 or TRBV12-4 and TRBJ2-3; no clear D. CDR3 length: 12 residues. Trimming left V 3 bases short and J 2 bases short, with 3 bases between. This chain's CDR3 is CASSFLTDTQYF. Here the CDR3 DNA reads TGTGCCAGCAGTTTCCTCACAGATACGCAGTATTTT.

CDR3 in amino acids: CASTLQSVPRGAAPLHF. The CDR3 bases are TGTGCCAGCACCCTTCAGTCGGTCCCACGGGGAGCGGCACCCCTCCACTTT. The V call is TRBV21-1, the J call TRBJ1-6. TRBV21-1 is listed as a pseudogene. The CDR3 consists of 17 residues.

The V call is TRBV28, the J call TRBJ1-5; D may be TRBD1 (6 bases). Per germline, CDR1 MDHEN and CDR2 SYDVKM. With 6 bases removed from V and 5 bases from J, the gap between germline ends came to 17 bases. The CDR3 has 15 residues. As DNA, the CDR3 is TGTGCCAGCAGGGTGATACAGGGAAGTCATCAGCCCCAGCATTTT. Its translation: CASRVIQGSHQPQHF.

V usage is TRBV5-1 and J usage is TRBJ1-2; the D is unclear. The V gene lost 3 bases and the J gene lost 5 bases, with 8 bases spanning the gap. The CDR3 covers 12 residues. Germline values: CDR1 SGHRS, CDR2 YFSETQ. CDR3 sequence: CASSSEVYGYTF. CDR3 in DNA: TGCGCCAGCAGCTCGGAAGTATATGGCTACACCTTC.

The chain links TRBV19 to TRBJ2-7; no clear D. In germline, CDR1 is LNHDA, CDR2 SQIVND (reference sequence). The V and J ends lost 1 base and 6 bases respectively, with 4 bases between them. This CDR3 has 11 residues. The CDR3 DNA is TGTGCCAGTAGTATAGGGGGCGAGCAGTACGTC. This translates into CASSIGGEQYV.

The rearrangement joins TRBV7-9 to TRBJ2-1; D is undetermined. CDR1 is SEHNR and CDR2 is FQNEAQ in the germline V gene (reference sequence). This CDR3 region has 13 residues. The V gene lost 2 bases and the J gene lost 5 bases, with 7 bases spanning the gap. CDR3 bases: TGTGCCAGCAGCTTAACTCTGCACAATGAGCAGTTCTTC. Translated, it gives CASSLTLHNEQFF.

V usage is TRBV6-4 and J usage is TRBJ2-2; no clear D gene. Germline V CDR1 and CDR2: MRHNA, SNTAGT. The germline V and J ends were trimmed by 0 bases and 7 bases, with 21 bases remaining between them. This CDR3 comprises 18 residues. CDR3: CASSDSSFGTETSGELFF. CDR3 DNA sequence: TGTGCCAGCAGTGACTCGAGCTTTGGTACCGAAACAAGCGGGGAGCTGTTTTTT.

Only one count was recorded for this clone. V usage is TRBV11-1 and J usage is TRBJ2-1; 7 positions match TRBD1. This CDR3 region has 15 residues. Germline CDR1 and CDR2: SGHAT and FQDESV (reference sequence). The V gene end was trimmed by 5 bases and the J gene end by 4 bases; junction bases not matched to a gene: 8. CDR3 sequence reads: CASSPRDSLYNEQFF. In DNA, the CDR3 is TGTGCCAGCAGCCCCCGGGACAGCTTGTACAATGAGCAGTTCTTC. Variable domain in full (rest from reference TRBV11-1 and TRBJ2-1): EAEVAQSPRYKITEKSQAVAFWCDPISGHATLYWYRQILGQGPELLVQFQDESVVDDSQLPKDRFSAERLKGVDSTLKIQPAELGDSAMYLCASSPRDSLYNEQFFGPGTRLTVL.

CDR3 residues: CARDGQLFADEQFF. CDR3 bases: TGTGCCAGGGACGGACAGCTTTTCGCCGACGAGCAGTTCTTC. The V and J genes are TRBV27 and TRBJ2-1; possibly TRBD1 for D (6 bases). The germline V gene encodes CDR1 MNHEY and CDR2 SMNVEV (reference sequence). The CDR3 covers 14 residues. Trimming removed 9 bases from V and 10 bases from J, with 22 bases in between.

V gene TRBV7-9 combines with J gene TRBJ1-5; D perhaps matches TRBD1 (5 bases). Trimming shortened V by 5 bases and J by 4 bases, and 12 bases separated the two germline ends. The CDR3 consists of 14 residues. Looked up from germline, CDR1 is SEHNR and CDR2 is FQNEAQ (reference sequence). CDR3 region: CASSRSGGNQPQHF. The CDR3 nucleotides are TGTGCCAGCAGCCGTTCCGGGGGGAATCAGCCCCAGCATTTT.

The chain links TRBV2 to TRBJ1-2; no reliable D call. CDR1 is SNHLY and CDR2 is FYNNEI in the germline V gene. The CDR3 covers 12 residues. The V and J ends lost 4 bases and 4 bases respectively, with 7 bases between them. For the CDR3, the DNA is TGTGCCAGCAGTGGCAGCCGCTATGGCTACACCTTC. This codes for CASSGSRYGYTF.

The chain couples TRBV19 to TRBJ1-5; 8 bases fit TRBD1. CDR3 length: 17 residues. The J segment lost 2 bases and the V segment lost 3 bases, leaving 9 bases of the junction unmatched. Looked up from germline, CDR1 is LNHDA and CDR2 is SQIVND (reference sequence). The CDR3 bases are TGTGCCAGTAGTATGGCCCAACAGGGGGTCGGCAATCAGCCCCAGCATTTT. It codes for CASSMAQQGVGNQPQHF.

The chain has TRBV19 and TRBJ1-5; TRBD1 agrees at 11 bases. Looked up from germline, CDR1 is LNHDA and CDR2 is SQIVND (reference sequence). Trimming removed 6 bases from V and 7 bases from J; junction bases left unmatched: 5. The CDR3 is made up of 14 amino acids. CDR3 sequence (DNA): TGTGCCAGTAGGGACAGGGGGCTATACCAGCCCCAGCATTTT. It codes for CASRDRGLYQPQHF.

The rearrangement joins TRBV5-1 to TRBJ2-7, with 8 bases identical to TRBD1. V lost 2 bases and J lost 2; bases outside the gene matches: 3. Germline assignment: CDR1 SGHRS and CDR2 YFSETQ. The CDR3 totals 14 residues. DNA of the CDR3: TGCGCCAGCAGCTTAGGGACAGGCACCTACGAGCAGTACTTC. It codes for CASSLGTGTYEQYF.

This clone was counted once. This chain uses TRBV13 with TRBJ1-2; a weak D match, TRBD1 (6 bases). Trimming took 3 bases from V and 7 from J, leaving 15 bases between them. The CDR3 is 14 residues long. The germline V gene has CDR1 PRHDT and CDR2 FYEKMQ (reference sequence). The CDR3 loop reads CASSFGQGRIGYTF. CDR3 DNA: TGTGCCAGCAGCTTCGGGCAGGGGAGGATTGGCTACACCTTC.

The CDR3 loop is CASSAPRRGNGYTF. Written as DNA, the CDR3 is TGTGCCTCCTCCGCCCCCCGCAGGGGCAATGGCTACACCTTC. This chain joins TRBV28 and TRBJ1-2; TRBD1 is a possible D gene (6 bases). This CDR3 has 14 residues. Between the trimmed V and J ends, which lost 11 bases and 6 bases, there was a span of 22 bases. From germline, CDR1 is MDHEN and CDR2 SYDVKM.